This T cell receptor beta chain comes out of a study of blood T cells in healthy people across ages. This clonotype was detected only a few times. Next came a second PCR, run for about 6 to 12 cycles, which used a sample-barcoded 5' primer along with a J-beta primer mix. CDR3-containing paired-end reads numbering at least 2.5 million came from each sample. MiXCR was run by TCRdb on the 5' RACE reads, yielding one entry per CDR3 protein. The table records 700,000 to 850,000 distinct CDR3 sequences, less than 70% of them present only once. Trimming pared 2 bases from V and 8 bases from J, leaving 13 bases between. CDR3 length: 14 amino acids. CDR1 and CDR2 from the germline V gene are SGHRS and YFSETQ.

The material sequenced was blood. This chain joins TRBV5-1 and TRBJ1-4; D is unclear. This receptor was taken from a man of 80 years or more in good health. CDR3 coding DNA: TGCGCCAGCAGCTTTTTGCGGCCGGGGGAAAAACTGTTTTTT. Translated, it gives CASSFLRPGEKLFF.